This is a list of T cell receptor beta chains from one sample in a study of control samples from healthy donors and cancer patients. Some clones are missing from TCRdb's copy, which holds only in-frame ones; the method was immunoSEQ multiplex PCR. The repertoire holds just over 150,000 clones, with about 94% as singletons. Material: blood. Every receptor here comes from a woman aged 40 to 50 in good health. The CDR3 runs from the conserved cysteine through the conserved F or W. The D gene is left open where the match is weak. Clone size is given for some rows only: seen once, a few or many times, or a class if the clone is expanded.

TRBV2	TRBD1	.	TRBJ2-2	CASRLDRETGELFF	TGTGCCAGCAGGTTGGACAGGGAAACCGGGGAGCTGTTTTTT
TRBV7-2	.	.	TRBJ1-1	CASSLGRRLNTEAFF	TGTGCCAGCAGCTTAGGCCGCCGGTTGAACACTGAAGCTTTCTTT
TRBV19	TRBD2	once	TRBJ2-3	CASGETSGSPDTQYF	TGTGCCAGTGGAGAGACTAGCGGGAGCCCAGATACGCAGTATTTT
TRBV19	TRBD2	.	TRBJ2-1	CASSHRRLAGLNEQFF	TGTGCCAGTAGTCATCGCCGACTAGCGGGGCTTAATGAGCAGTTCTTC
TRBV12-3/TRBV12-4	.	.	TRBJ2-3	CASSQYWADTQYF	TGTGCCAGCAGCCAGTATTGGGCAGATACGCAGTATTTT
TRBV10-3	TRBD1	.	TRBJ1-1	CAIGQGAVEAFF	TGTGCCATCGGACAGGGGGCAGTTGAAGCTTTCTTT
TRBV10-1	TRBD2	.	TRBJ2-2	CARSRSGTSGGAKNTGELFF	TGCGCCAGGTCTCGGTCGGGGACTAGCGGGGGGGCTAAGAACACCGGGGAGCTGTTTTTT
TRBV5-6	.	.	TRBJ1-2	CASSFELHYGYTF	TGTGCCAGCAGCTTCGAGCTTCACTATGGCTACACCTTC
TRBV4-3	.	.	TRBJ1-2	CASSQSKGRHGYTF	TGCGCCAGCAGCCAATCAAAGGGGCGGCATGGCTACACCTTC
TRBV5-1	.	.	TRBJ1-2	CASSAEVDPGVYGYTF	TGCGCCAGCAGCGCCGAGGTGGATCCTGGGGTCTATGGCTACACCTTC
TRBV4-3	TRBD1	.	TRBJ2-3	CASSQNRGKDTQYF	TGCGCCAGCAGCCAAAACAGGGGTAAAGATACGCAGTATTTT
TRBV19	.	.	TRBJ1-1	CASTMNWGTEAFF	TGTGCCAGTACCATGAACTGGGGCACTGAAGCTTTCTTT
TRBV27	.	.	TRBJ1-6	CASSLNNSPLHF	TGTGCCAGCAGTTTAAACAATTCACCCCTCCACTTT
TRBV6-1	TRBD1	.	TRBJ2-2	CASSEGFLGQGSGELFF	TGTGCCAGCAGTGAAGGGTTCCTCGGACAGGGTTCCGGGGAGCTGTTTTTT
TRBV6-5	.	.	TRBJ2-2	CASRARGNTGELFF	TGTGCCAGCAGGGCGCGGGGCAACACCGGGGAGCTGTTTTTT
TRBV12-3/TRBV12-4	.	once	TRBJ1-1	CASSPGNTEAFF	TGTGCCAGCAGTCCCGGTAACACTGAAGCTTTCTTT
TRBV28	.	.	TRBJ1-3	CASSLMISSGNTIYF	TGTGCCAGCAGTTTAATGATCAGCTCTGGAAACACCATATATTTT
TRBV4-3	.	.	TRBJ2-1	CASSQLGRGGNEQFF	TGCGCCAGCAGCCAACTCGGGAGAGGAGGGAATGAGCAGTTCTTC
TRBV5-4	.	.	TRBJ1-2	CASSLGGTAYGYTF	TGTGCCAGCAGCTTGGGAGGGACGGCCTATGGCTACACCTTC
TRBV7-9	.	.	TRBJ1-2	CASSLSLNYGYTF	TGTGCCAGCAGCTTAAGTTTGAACTATGGCTACACCTTC
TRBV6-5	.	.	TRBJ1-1	CASSPTGSRGAFF	TGTGCCAGCAGTCCAACAGGGTCTCGCGGAGCTTTCTTT
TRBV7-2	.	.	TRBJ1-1	CASSLGPSSPVNTEAFF	TGTGCCAGCAGCTTAGGACCCTCTAGTCCCGTGAACACTGAAGCTTTCTTT
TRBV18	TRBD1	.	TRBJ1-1	CASSSDRGPTEAFF	TGTGCCAGCTCATCGGACAGGGGGCCCACTGAAGCTTTCTTT
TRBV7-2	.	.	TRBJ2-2	CASSYSGPRVGELFF	TGTGCCAGCAGCTATTCCGGGCCGAGGGTCGGGGAGCTGTTTTTT
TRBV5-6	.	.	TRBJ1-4	CASSWARQNEKLFF	TGTGCCAGCAGCTGGGCTCGGCAGAATGAAAAACTGTTTTTT
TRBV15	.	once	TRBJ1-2	CATSRDISGSGYTF	TGTGCCACCAGCAGAGATATTTCGGGGAGCGGCTACACCTTC
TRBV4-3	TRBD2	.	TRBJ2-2	CASSQDFAGGLVSGELFF	TGCGCCAGCAGCCAAGATTTCGCGGGGGGGCTGGTGTCCGGGGAGCTGTTTTTT
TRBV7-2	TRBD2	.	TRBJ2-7	CASSWTSSYEQYF	TGTGCCAGCAGCTGGACTAGTTCCTACGAGCAGTACTTC
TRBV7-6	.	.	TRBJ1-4	CASSLGGTSREKLFF	TGTGCCAGCAGCTTAGGGGGGACAAGTCGGGAAAAACTGTTTTTT
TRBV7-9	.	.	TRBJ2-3	CASITGAGSTDTQYF	TGTGCCAGCATCACGGGAGCAGGAAGCACAGATACGCAGTATTTT
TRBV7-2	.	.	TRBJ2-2	CASSLGNTGELFF	TGTGCCAGCAGCTTAGGGAACACCGGGGAGCTGTTTTTT
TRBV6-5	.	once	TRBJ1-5	CASSYAGQPQHF	TGTGCCAGCAGTTACGCTGGTCAGCCCCAGCATTTT
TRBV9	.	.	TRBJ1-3	CASSGWKNGNTIYF	TGTGCCAGCAGCGGATGGAAAAATGGAAACACCATATATTTT
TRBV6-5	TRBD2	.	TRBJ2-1	CASSYGTSSTEQFF	TGTGCCAGCAGTTACGGGACTAGCTCGACTGAGCAGTTCTTC
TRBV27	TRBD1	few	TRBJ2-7	CASSFGTGAYEQYF	TGTGCCAGCAGCTTTGGGACAGGGGCTTACGAGCAGTACTTC
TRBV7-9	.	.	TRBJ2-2	CASSLAALNTGELFF	TGTGCCAGCAGCTTAGCGGCGCTGAACACCGGGGAGCTGTTTTTT
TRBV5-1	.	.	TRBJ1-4	CASSAQGSKGNEKLFF	TGCGCCAGCAGCGCACAGGGAAGTAAGGGTAATGAAAAACTGTTTTTT
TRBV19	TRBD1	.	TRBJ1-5	CASSRTWDRGGNQPQHF	TGTGCCAGTAGTAGAACCTGGGACAGGGGCGGCAATCAGCCCCAGCATTTT
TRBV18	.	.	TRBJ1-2	CASSITDPIDGYTF	TGTGCCAGCTCAATAACGGATCCCATTGATGGCTACACCTTC
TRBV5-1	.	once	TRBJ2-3	CASRRTPGESTDTQYF	TGCGCCAGCAGGCGCACCCCTGGGGAAAGCACAGATACGCAGTATTTT
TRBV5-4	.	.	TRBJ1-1	CASSLRLSGRENTEAFF	TGTGCCAGCAGCTTGCGGTTATCAGGGAGAGAGAACACTGAAGCTTTCTTT